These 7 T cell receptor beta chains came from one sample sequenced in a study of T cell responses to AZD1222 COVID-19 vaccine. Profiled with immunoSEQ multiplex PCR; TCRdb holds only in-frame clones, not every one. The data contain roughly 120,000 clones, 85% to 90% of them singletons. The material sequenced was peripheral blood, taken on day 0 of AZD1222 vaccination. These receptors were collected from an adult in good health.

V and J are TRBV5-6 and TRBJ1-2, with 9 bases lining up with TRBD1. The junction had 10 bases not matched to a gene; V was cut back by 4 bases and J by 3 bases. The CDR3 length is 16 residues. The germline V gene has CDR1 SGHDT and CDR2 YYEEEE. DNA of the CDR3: TGTGCCAGCAGCCAAAGGGACAGGGAAAACTACTATGGCTACACCTTC. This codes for CASSQRDRENYYGYTF.

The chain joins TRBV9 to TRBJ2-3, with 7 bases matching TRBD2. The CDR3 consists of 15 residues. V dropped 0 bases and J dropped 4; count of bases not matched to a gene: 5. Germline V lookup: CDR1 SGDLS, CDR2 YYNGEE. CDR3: CASSVVPLAADTQYF. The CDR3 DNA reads TGTGCCAGCAGCGTAGTTCCCCTAGCGGCAGATACGCAGTATTTT. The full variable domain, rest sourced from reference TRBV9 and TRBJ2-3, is DSGVTQTPKHLITATGQRVTLRCSPRSGDLSVYWYQQSLDQGLQFLIQYYNGEERAKGNILERFSAQQFPDLHSELNLSSLELGDSALYFCASSVVPLAADTQYFGPGTRLTVL.

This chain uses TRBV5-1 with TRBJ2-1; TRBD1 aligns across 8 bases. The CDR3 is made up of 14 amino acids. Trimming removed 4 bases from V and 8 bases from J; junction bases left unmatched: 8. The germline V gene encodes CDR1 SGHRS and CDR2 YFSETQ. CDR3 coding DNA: TGCGCCAGCAGCATAATGACAGGGGTGGATGAGCAGTTCTTC. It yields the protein CASSIMTGVDEQFF.

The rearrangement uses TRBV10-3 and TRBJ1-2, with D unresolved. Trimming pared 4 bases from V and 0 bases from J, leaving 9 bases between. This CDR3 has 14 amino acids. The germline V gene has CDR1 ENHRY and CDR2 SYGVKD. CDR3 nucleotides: TGTGCCATCAGTGCCGACCTAGCTAACTATGGCTACACCTTC. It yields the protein CAISADLANYGYTF.

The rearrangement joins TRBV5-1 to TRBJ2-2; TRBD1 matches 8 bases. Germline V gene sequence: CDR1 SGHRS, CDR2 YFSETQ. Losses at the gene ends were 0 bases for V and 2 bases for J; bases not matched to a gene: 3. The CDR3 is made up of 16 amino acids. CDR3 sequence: CASSLGTGLNTGELFF. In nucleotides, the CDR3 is TGCGCCAGCAGCTTGGGGACAGGGCTCAACACCGGGGAGCTGTTTTTT.

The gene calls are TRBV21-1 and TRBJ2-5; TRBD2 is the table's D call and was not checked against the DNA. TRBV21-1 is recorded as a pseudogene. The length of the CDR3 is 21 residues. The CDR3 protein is CASSKVRGLRCLLAGQETQYF. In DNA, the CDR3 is TGTGCCAGCAGCAAAGTTCGGGGGTTGAGGTGTTTGTTGGCGGGTCAAGAGACCCAGTACTTC.

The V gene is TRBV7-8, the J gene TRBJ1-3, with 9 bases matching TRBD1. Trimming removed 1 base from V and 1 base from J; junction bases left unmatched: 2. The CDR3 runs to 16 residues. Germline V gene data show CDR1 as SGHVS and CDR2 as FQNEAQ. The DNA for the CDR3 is TGTGCCAGCAGCTTAGGGACAGGGGCATCTGGAAACACCATATATTTT. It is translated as CASSLGTGASGNTIYF.